Described below is a single T cell receptor (beta chain) sequence and its context. The record originates from a study of blood T cell repertoires in COVID-19. Whole-study context: Acute and convalescent COVID-19 samples came from the United States, Italy and Spain. Sources were T cells, B-cell-depleted T cells, or PBMCs; the material itself was cDNA or gDNA.

In the original workflow: Reference gene primer amplification gave nucleated cell count estimates. Generated by immunoSEQ multiplex PCR, the TCRdb table keeps only in-frame clones and is missing some. V and J calls and clone size are as listed in that table; D and trimming were resolved from the DNA. The sample contains approximately 170,000 clones, around 85% of which appear only once. The TCR comes from a man between 60 and 75 years old who had recovered from COVID-19. Sequencing was performed on peripheral blood.

The CDR3 DNA sequence: TGTGCCAGCAGCCGGGGGGGACAGGGGGAGACCCAGTACTTC. This encodes CASSRGGQGETQYF. This chain joins TRBV7-2 and TRBJ2-5, with TRBD1 matching 10 bases. This CDR3 contains 14 residues. Unmatched junction bases numbered 5, after V lost 5 bases and J lost 5 bases. Germline assignment: CDR1 SGHTA and CDR2 FQGNSA.